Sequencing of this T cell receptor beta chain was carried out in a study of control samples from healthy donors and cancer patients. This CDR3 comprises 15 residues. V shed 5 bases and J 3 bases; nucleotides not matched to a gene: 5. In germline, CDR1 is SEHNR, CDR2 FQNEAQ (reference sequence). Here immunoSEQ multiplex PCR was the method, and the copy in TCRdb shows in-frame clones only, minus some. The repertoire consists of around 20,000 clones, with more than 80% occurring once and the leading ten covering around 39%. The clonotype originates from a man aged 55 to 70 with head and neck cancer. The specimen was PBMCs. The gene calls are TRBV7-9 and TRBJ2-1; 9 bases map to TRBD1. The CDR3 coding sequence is TGTGCCAGCAGCATCGCGGGACAGGGCTACAATGAGCAGTTCTTC. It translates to CASSIAGQGYNEQFF. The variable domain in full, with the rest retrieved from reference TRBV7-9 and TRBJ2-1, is DTGVSQNPRHKITKRGQNVTFRCDPISEHNRLYWYRQTLGQGPEFLTYFQNEAQLEKSRLLSDRFSAERPKGSFSTLEIQRTEQGDSAMYLCASSIAGQGYNEQFFGPGTRLTVL.